Sequencing of this T cell receptor (beta chain) was carried out in a study of blood T cell repertoires in COVID-19. Overall study: The cDNA or gDNA used as material had been derived from T cells, B-cell-depleted T cells, or PBMCs.

The trim removed 2 bases at V and 4 bases at J, leaving 19 bases unmatched. Germline V gene data show CDR1 as MNHEY and CDR2 as SMNVEV (reference sequence). The CDR3 is 19 amino acids. Data came from immunoSEQ multiplex PCR; TCRdb stores just in-frame clones and leaves some out. The sample lists over 250,000 clones; 88% were seen once. The sample was peripheral blood. The rearrangement uses TRBV27 and TRBJ2-7; 8 bases agree with TRBD1. The sequence was obtained from a man aged 55 to 70 who had recovered from COVID-19. The CDR3 nucleotides are TGTGCCAGCAGTTTAGCCGGCAGGGGATTCAGGGGGCGGACTTACGAGCAGTACTTC. Translated, it gives CASSLAGRGFRGRTYEQYF.